This T cell receptor (beta chain) derives from a study of blood T cell repertoires in COVID-19. On the study more broadly: PBMCs, B-cell-depleted T cells, or T cells were the source of the cDNA or gDNA that made up the material.

Germline CDR1 reads MNHEY; CDR2 reads SMNVEV (reference sequence). Trimming removed 3 bases from V and 0 bases from J, with 9 bases in between. This CDR3 has 15 residues. Original methodology: Estimated nucleated cell counts came from reference gene primer amplification. Assay used: immunoSEQ multiplex PCR; TCRdb lists only in-frame clones, some missing. V, J and clone size derive from that table, while D and trimming were established from the DNA sequence. The sample lists 95,000 to 100,000 clones, about 89% occurring once. The gene calls are TRBV27 and TRBJ2-1; D not certain. This receptor was taken from a woman younger than 45 with acute or convalescent COVID-19. Sequencing input: peripheral blood. The CDR3 DNA is TGTGCCAGCAGTTTGCAGGTGAGCTCCTACAATGAGCAGTTCTTC. Amino acids: CASSLQVSSYNEQFF.